One and the same sample provided the 29 T cell receptor beta chains below, sequenced in a study of blood T cells in healthy people across ages. Combining a sample-barcoded 5' primer with a J-beta primer mix, a second PCR ran for roughly 6 to 12 cycles. MiXCR, run by TCRdb on the 5' RACE reads, gives a single entry per CDR3 protein. The top ten hold 3.5% to 4% of the sample, which has about 620,000 distinct CDR3 sequences, around 21% seen once. Sample: blood. These receptors all come from a man in his 70s in good health.

The chain has TRBV29-1 and TRBJ2-3; 8 nucleotides line up with TRBD1. Germline assignment: CDR1 SQVTM and CDR2 ANQGSEA. This CDR3 comprises 16 residues. The trim removed 6 bases at V and 2 bases at J, leaving 13 bases unmatched. The CDR3 loop is CSVTKTPGQDTDTQYF. The CDR3 DNA sequence: TGCAGCGTGACGAAAACCCCGGGACAGGACACAGATACGCAGTATTTT.

Many counts were recorded for this clonotype. The CDR3 region has the DNA TGTGCCAGCCACGACAGGGGCTACGAGCAGTACTTC. Protein sequence: CASHDRGYEQYF. The rearrangement joins TRBV28 to TRBJ2-7; 8 positions match TRBD1. The CDR3 covers 12 residues. The V segment lost 8 bases and the J segment 3 bases; nucleotides outside the gene matches: 3. The germline V gene encodes CDR1 MDHEN and CDR2 SYDVKM. Together with reference TRBV28 and TRBJ2-7, the CDR3 gives the full variable domain: DVKVTQSSRYLVKRTGEKVFLECVQDMDHENMFWYRQDPGLGLRLIYFSYDVKMKEKGDIPEGYSVSREKKERFSLILESASTNQTSMYLCASHDRGYEQYFGPGTRLTVT.

The genes are TRBV30 and TRBJ2-6; D not certain. The length of the CDR3 is 13 residues. Trimming removed 3 bases from V and 0 bases from J, with 3 bases in between. Germline V gives CDR1 GTSNPN, CDR2 SVGIG (reference sequence). The CDR3 DNA follows: TGTGCCTGGAGGGCCTCTGGGGCCAACGTCCTGACTTTC. It codes for CAWRASGANVLTF.

This clonotype has only a few counts. The chain has TRBV6-5 and TRBJ2-2; D may be TRBD1 (5 bases). V lost 0 bases, J lost 5 bases, and 7 bases lay in between. This CDR3 has 14 residues. Per germline, CDR1 MNHEY and CDR2 SVGAGI. CDR3 amino acids: CASSYSTVTGELFF. DNA of the CDR3: TGTGCCAGCAGTTACTCGACAGTTACCGGGGAGCTGTTTTTT.

This sequence joins TRBV28 and TRBJ2-2; weak D call: TRBD2 (5 bases). Germline V gene sequence: CDR1 MDHEN, CDR2 SYDVKM. The germline V and J ends were trimmed by 6 bases and 7 bases, with 15 bases remaining between them. This CDR3 has 14 amino acids. The CDR3 region is CASSERKEVGELFF. The CDR3 DNA reads TGTGCCAGCAGCGAGAGGAAGGAGGTCGGGGAGCTGTTTTTT. The full variable domain, rest sourced from reference TRBV28 and TRBJ2-2, is DVKVTQSSRYLVKRTGEKVFLECVQDMDHENMFWYRQDPGLGLRLIYFSYDVKMKEKGDIPEGYSVSREKKERFSLILESASTNQTSMYLCASSERKEVGELFFGEGSRLTVL.

V is TRBV11-2 and J is TRBJ1-4; D remains ambiguous. In germline, CDR1 is SGHAT, CDR2 FQNNGV. The ends were cut back, 5 bases at V and 8 bases at J, with 12 bases in the middle. The CDR3 totals 13 residues. The CDR3 coding sequence is TGTGCCAGCAGCCCCCGCCTAGCCGAAAAACTGTTTTTT. Its translation is CASSPRLAEKLFF.

This clonotype was picked up a small number of times. The chain couples TRBV7-3 to TRBJ1-1, with D perhaps matching TRBD1 (6 bases). Trimming took 5 bases from V and 6 from J, leaving 16 bases between them. The CDR3 is 14 amino acids. Looked up from germline, CDR1 is SGHTA and CDR2 is FQGTGA. For the CDR3, the DNA is TGTGCCAGCAGCGTCCAGGGGACAAACTCTGAAGCTTTCTTT. It is translated as CASSVQGTNSEAFF. The complete variable domain, with remaining parts taken from reference TRBV7-3 and TRBJ1-1, reads GAGVSQTPSNKVTEKGKYVELRCDPISGHTALYWYRQSLGQGPEFLIYFQGTGAADDSGLPNDRFFAVRPEGSVSTLKIQRTERGDSAVYLCASSVQGTNSEAFFGQGTRLTVV.

The V call is TRBV10-3, the J call TRBJ2-3; the D call may be TRBD1 or TRBD2 (5 bases each). CDR1 and CDR2 from the germline V gene are ENHRY and SYGVKD. The CDR3 is made up of 17 amino acids. The V end was cut by 4 bases, the J end by 6 bases, with 23 bases between. The CDR3 DNA sequence: TGTGCCATCAGTGGGCACCGGGACGAAGGAGCCGTGGATACGCAGTATTTT. Translation gives CAISGHRDEGAVDTQYF.

V and J are TRBV9 and TRBJ2-7; D is possibly TRBD2 (6 bases). The V and J ends lost 0 bases and 1 base respectively, with 17 bases between them. Germline values: CDR1 SGDLS, CDR2 YYNGEE. There are 17 residues in the CDR3. The CDR3 coding sequence is TGTGCCAGCAGCGTAGAGCCTGGTGGGGGAGGTTCCTACGAGCAGTACTTC. This encodes CASSVEPGGGGSYEQYF. Full variable domain (rest looked up from reference TRBV9 and TRBJ2-7): DSGVTQTPKHLITATGQRVTLRCSPRSGDLSVYWYQQSLDQGLQFLIQYYNGEERAKGNILERFSAQQFPDLHSELNLSSLELGDSALYFCASSVEPGGGGSYEQYFGPGTRLTVT.

The sample holds many counts of this clonotype. This chain uses TRBV20-1 with TRBJ2-5; no firm D call. The ends were cut back, 6 bases at V and 3 bases at J, with 11 bases in the middle. The CDR3 is 12 amino acids. Germline CDR1 is DFQATT and CDR2 is SNEGSKA (reference sequence). The CDR3 nucleotides are TGCAGTGCCCAGTTCGGCGAAGAGACCCAGTACTTC. Encoded protein: CSAQFGEETQYF.

In regard to this clonotype: The CDR3 end shows no conserved phenylalanine or tryptophan, and so a read error is likely. V gene TRBV15 combines with J gene TRBJ1-1, with D uncertain. This CDR3 is 15 amino acids long. The V end was cut by 0 bases, the J end by 0 bases, with 8 bases between. CDR1 and CDR2 (germline): LNHNV, YYDKDF (reference sequence). The CDR3 DNA is TGTGCCACCAGCAGAGATCCGGGGATGAACACTGAAGCTTTCCTT. It is translated as CATSRDPGMNTEAFL.

To note about this clonotype: The junction shows a germline mismatch at one end, possibly a read error. This rearrangement joins TRBV12-3 or TRBV12-4 to TRBJ2-3, with D possibly matching TRBD2 (6 bases). This CDR3 is 14 amino acids long. In nucleotides, the CDR3 is TGTGCCAGCAGTTTTAGCGGTAGCACAGATGCGCAGTATTTT. Amino acid sequence: CASSFSGSTDAQYF.

Of note for this clonotype: A single base separates this from a much larger clone, so it may be a read error. The chain carries TRBV29-1 and TRBJ2-7; 7 nucleotides line up with TRBD2. Germline lookup yields CDR1 SQVTM and CDR2 ANQGSEA. The CDR3 is 15 amino acids. The CDR3 here is CSVDLVLTRDYVQYF. The DNA for the CDR3 is TGCAGCGTTGATTTAGTGCTGACGAGGGACTACGTGCAGTACTTC.

This clonotype was observed a few times. The rearrangement joins TRBV7-9 to TRBJ2-5; the D is unclear. There are 13 residues in the CDR3. V was pared by 0 bases and J by 5 bases, with 7 bases between. Germline lookup yields CDR1 SEHNR and CDR2 FQNEAQ (reference sequence). CDR3: CASSLAAMETQYF. The CDR3 DNA follows: TGTGCCAGCAGCTTAGCGGCAATGGAGACCCAGTACTTC.

This clonotype was seen only a few times. This chain connects TRBV2 to TRBJ2-1; a weak D match, TRBD2 (6 bases). V dropped 8 bases and J dropped 7 bases, with 18 bases sitting between them. The CDR3 has 14 residues. CDR1 SNHLY and CDR2 FYNNEI come from the germline V gene. The DNA of the CDR3 is TGTGCCAGCCACGGGACTTTCGGTTTGAATGAGCAGTTCTTC. Its translation is CASHGTFGLNEQFF.

This clonotype was observed a handful of times. The V and J genes are TRBV11-3 and TRBJ2-7; 9 bases align to TRBD2. The J call could be wrong; TRBJ2-1 is a better fit for the DNA end. This CDR3 contains 18 residues. Per the germline V gene, CDR1 is SGHNT and CDR2 is YENEEA. CDR3 protein: CASSLRAPSGTSRNEQFF. The CDR3 DNA follows: TGTGCCAGCAGCTTAAGGGCGCCCTCAGGGACTAGCCGCAATGAGCAGTTCTTC.

This sequence joins TRBV4-3 and TRBJ1-4; no definite D call. The CDR3 length is 16 residues. Germline V gene sequence: CDR1 LGHNA, CDR2 YSLEER. Trimming left V 0 bases short and J 0 bases short, with 8 bases between. CDR3 sequence reads: CASSQDGPATNEKLFF. DNA for the CDR3: TGCGCCAGCAGCCAAGATGGGCCGGCAACTAATGAAAAACTGTTTTTT.

The table lists this clonotype with a few counts. This sequence joins TRBV27 and TRBJ2-2; D remains unclear. Germline V gene data show CDR1 as MNHEY and CDR2 as SMNVEV (reference sequence). Trimming left V 4 bases short and J 13 bases short, with 10 bases between. The CDR3 totals 11 residues. The CDR3: CASSSYNVLFF. The CDR3 DNA reads as TGTGCCAGCAGTTCGTATAACGTGCTGTTTTTT.

The chain links TRBV12-3 or TRBV12-4 to TRBJ1-6; TRBD1 aligns across 10 bases. The J segment lost 6 bases and the V segment lost 5 bases, leaving 4 bases of the junction unmatched. The CDR3 covers 15 residues. The CDR3 DNA sequence: TGTGCCAGCAGTCCGACAGGGGGCGGTAATTCACCCCTCCACTTT. It specifies CASSPTGGGNSPLHF.

This clonotype was counted only a few times. The chain has TRBV25-1 and TRBJ2-4; 8 bases line up with TRBD1. The CDR3 runs to 16 residues. Looked up from germline, CDR1 is MGHDK and CDR2 is SYGVNS. V shed 3 bases, J shed 1 base, and the junction held 5 bases outside the gene matches. Written as DNA, the CDR3 is TGTGCCAGCAGTGACAGGGGGCGAGGTGCCAAAAACATTCAGTACTTC. Its translation: CASSDRGRGAKNIQYF. The variable domain in full, completed from reference TRBV25-1 and TRBJ2-4, reads EADIYQTPRYLVIGTGKKITLECSQTMGHDKMYWYQQDPGMELHLIHYSYGVNSTEKGDLSSESTVSRIRTEHFPLTLESARPSHTSQYLCASSDRGRGAKNIQYFGAGTRLSVL.

V usage is TRBV4-1 and J usage is TRBJ2-1, with D possibly being TRBD1 (8 bases). V was cut by 1 base and J by 5 bases, with 18 bases left in between. The germline CDR1 and CDR2 sequences are MGHRA and YSYEKL. This CDR3 contains 17 residues. CDR3 nucleotide sequence: TGCGCCAGCAGCCAAGTTCCTGGTACAGGGGGGGACAATGAGCAGTTCTTC. It codes for CASSQVPGTGGDNEQFF.

The rearrangement joins TRBV5-1 to TRBJ2-5, with 11 bases lining up with TRBD2. The end of the DNA is better explained by TRBJ2-7, so the J call may be wrong. Germline values: CDR1 SGHRS, CDR2 YFSETQ. The CDR3 loop spans 16 amino acids. In DNA, the CDR3 is TGCGCCAGCAGCCGGGACGGTAGCGGGAGGGCTGACGAGCAGTACTTC. It translates to CASSRDGSGRADEQYF.

This clonotype was detected ten times or more. This chain connects TRBV7-9 to TRBJ2-3; 8 bases map to TRBD2. Germline lookup yields CDR1 SEHNR and CDR2 FQNEAQ (reference sequence). The CDR3 length is 17 residues. V trimming: 4 bases; J trimming: 2 bases; junction bases outside the gene matches: 11. DNA for the CDR3: TGTGCCAGCAGCTCCCTGACGACTAGCGCTAACACAGATACGCAGTATTTT. It yields the protein CASSSLTTSANTDTQYF.

V and J are TRBV4-2 and TRBJ2-3; 7 bases agree with TRBD2. The germline CDR1 and CDR2 sequences are LGHNA and YNFKEQ. The CDR3 runs 13 residues. With 4 bases clipped from V and 7 bases from J, the junction kept 5 bases outside the gene matches. In DNA form, the CDR3 reads TGTGCCAGCAGCCGGACTAGACGAAATACGCAGTATTTT. Translated: CASSRTRRNTQYF.

In its sample, this clonotype was seen a few times. This rearrangement joins TRBV5-1 to TRBJ2-3; TRBD2 aligns across 10 bases. V lost 0 bases, J lost 7 bases, and 11 bases stayed unmatched. Germline V gene sequence: CDR1 SGHRS, CDR2 YFSETQ. CDR3 size: 17 residues. CDR3 protein: CASSLVAGGSTKNTQYF. CDR3 nucleotide sequence: TGCGCCAGCAGCTTGGTAGCGGGAGGCTCTACGAAAAATACGCAGTATTTT. The complete variable domain, with remaining parts taken from reference TRBV5-1 and TRBJ2-3, reads KAGVTQTPRYLIKTRGQQVTLSCSPISGHRSVSWYQQTPGQGLQFLFEYFSETQRNKGNFPGRFSGRQFSNSRSEMNVSTLELGDSALYLCASSLVAGGSTKNTQYFGPGTRLTVL.

This chain joins TRBV3-1 and TRBJ2-7; D remains ambiguous. Germline loops: CDR1 LGHDT, CDR2 YNNKEL (reference sequence). Trimming took 1 base from V and 4 from J, leaving 11 bases between them. This CDR3 region has 14 residues. In nucleotides, the CDR3 is TGTGCCAGCAGCCAAGGGTTCAGGAATTACGAGCAGTACTTC. Its protein is CASSQGFRNYEQYF.

This rearrangement joins TRBV19 to TRBJ2-1, with 12 bases that match TRBD1. This CDR3 has 15 residues. CDR1 and CDR2 (germline): LNHDA, SQIVND (reference sequence). V trimming: 4 bases; J trimming: 6 bases; junction bases outside the gene matches: 4. The CDR3, as DNA: TGTGCCAGTAGTACGGGACAGGGGGCTATCAATGAGCAGTTCTTC. Translated: CASSTGQGAINEQFF.

This chain links TRBV7-9 with TRBJ2-1; perhaps TRBD1 as D (6 bases). Matching the DNA end better, TRBJ2-5 makes the J call doubtful. The germline gives CDR1 SEHNR, CDR2 FQNEAQ (reference sequence). The CDR3 is 15 amino acids. The CDR3 bases are TGTGCCAGCAGCAACACACAGGGTTCATCGGAGACCCAGTACTTC. Its protein is CASSNTQGSSETQYF.

This clonotype was seen many times. The chain carries TRBV25-1 and TRBJ2-4; 9 positions agree with TRBD1. The CDR3 is 17 amino acids. The trim removed 1 base at V and 0 bases at J, leaving 4 bases unmatched. Looked up from germline, CDR1 is MGHDK and CDR2 is SYGVNS. The chain's CDR3 is CASSEFRTGVAKNIQYF. For the CDR3, the DNA is TGTGCCAGCAGTGAATTCAGGACAGGGGTAGCCAAAAACATTCAGTACTTC.